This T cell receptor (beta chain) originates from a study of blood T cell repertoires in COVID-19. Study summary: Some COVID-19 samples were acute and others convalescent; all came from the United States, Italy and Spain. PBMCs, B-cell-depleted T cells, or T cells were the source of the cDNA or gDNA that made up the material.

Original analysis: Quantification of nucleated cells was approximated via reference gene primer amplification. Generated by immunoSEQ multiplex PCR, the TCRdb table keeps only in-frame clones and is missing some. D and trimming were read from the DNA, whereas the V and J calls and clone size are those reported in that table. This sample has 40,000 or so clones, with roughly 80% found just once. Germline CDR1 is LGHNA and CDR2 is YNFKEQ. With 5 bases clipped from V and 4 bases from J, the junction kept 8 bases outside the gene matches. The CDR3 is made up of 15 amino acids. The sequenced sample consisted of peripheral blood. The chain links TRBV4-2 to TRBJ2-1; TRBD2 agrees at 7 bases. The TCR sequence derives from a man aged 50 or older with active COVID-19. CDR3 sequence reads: CASSAGSGEYNEQFF. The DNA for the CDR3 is TGTGCCAGCAGCGCGGGGAGCGGGGAATACAATGAGCAGTTCTTC.